These 29 T cell receptor beta chains share one sample of origin, sequenced in a study of cytomegalovirus exposure and HLA in healthy donors. In the PCR, 60 Vbeta and 13 Jbeta primers were used. TCRdb keeps only in-frame clones here, not all; method: immunoSEQ multiplex PCR. The data contain more than 150,000 clones, over 70% of them seen just once; the ten biggest clones take up about 1.5%. Source material: PBMCs. The receptors originated from a man aged 18 to 29 in good health and CMV-seronegative.

Here the CDR3 reads CASSLDQTGLAETQYF. CDR3 in DNA: TGTGCCAGCAGCCTAGACCAAACGGGACTAGCGGAGACCCAGTACTTC. V and J are TRBV5-5 and TRBJ2-5, with 10 bases lining up with TRBD2. The CDR3 covers 16 residues. Germline assignment: CDR1 SGHKS and CDR2 YYEKEE (reference sequence). V trimming: 4 bases; J trimming: 5 bases; junction bases outside the gene matches: 11.

Comments on this clone: Distinct nucleotide sequences in the sample also encode this CDR3. The V and J genes are TRBV18 and TRBJ1-3; 7 bases align to TRBD1. The V gene's germline CDR1 is KGHSH and CDR2 LQKENI. CDR3 length: 15 residues. J gave up 4 bases and V 1 base, and 4 bases lay outside the gene matches. DNA of the CDR3: TGTGCCAGCTCACCACAGGGGGCGTCGGGAAACACCATATATTTT. Protein sequence: CASSPQGASGNTIYF. Full variable domain (outside the CDR3, taken from reference TRBV18 and TRBJ1-3): NAGVMQNPRHLVRRRGQEARLRCSPMKGHSHVYWYRQLPEEGLKFMVYLQKENIIDESGMPKERFSAEFPKEGPSILRIQQVVRGDSAAYFCASSPQGASGNTIYFGEGSWLTVV.

V usage is TRBV7-2 and J usage is TRBJ2-6; 10 nucleotides line up with TRBD2. Germline V gene data show CDR1 as SGHTA and CDR2 as FQGNSA. V lost 5 bases to trimming and J lost 3 bases; unmatched junction nucleotides: 4. The CDR3 has 16 residues. The CDR3 sequence: CASSPAGGLGANVLTF. The CDR3 bases are TGTGCCAGCAGCCCAGCGGGGGGGCTTGGGGCCAACGTCCTGACTTTC.

This chain connects TRBV2 to TRBJ2-5, with D tentatively TRBD1 (6 bases). V shed 6 bases and J shed 9 bases, with 17 bases lying between them. CDR3 length: 13 amino acids. Germline V gene lookup returns CDR1 SNHLY and CDR2 FYNNEI. The CDR3 bases are TGTGCCAGCAGCGAAACCGGGACACGAGCCCAGTACTTC. Translation gives CASSETGTRAQYF.

The chain is built from TRBV7-2 and TRBJ2-7; TRBD2 aligns across 10 bases. This CDR3 region has 13 residues. The V and J ends lost 6 bases and 3 bases, in that order; junction bases with no gene match: 2. Germline CDR1 and CDR2: SGHTA and FQGNSA. This CDR3 is CASRLAGVYEQYF. The CDR3 bases are TGTGCCAGCAGGCTAGCGGGGGTCTACGAGCAGTACTTC. Drawing the rest from reference TRBV7-2 and TRBJ2-7, the complete variable domain is GAGVSQSPSNKVTEKGKDVELRCDPISGHTALYWYRQSLGQGLEFLIYFQGNSAPDKSGLPSDRFSAERTGGSVSTLTIQRTQQEDSAVYLCASRLAGVYEQYFGPGTRLTVT.

This chain connects TRBV6-6 to TRBJ2-1; a possible D gene is TRBD1 (5 bases). The CDR3 runs 16 residues. The V gene's germline CDR1 is MNHNY and CDR2 SVGAGI (reference sequence). Trimming cost V 2 bases and J 0 bases, with 11 bases left between them. Here the CDR3 reads CASSYLGDPSYNEQFF. The CDR3 DNA follows: TGTGCCAGCAGTTACCTAGGGGATCCCTCCTACAATGAGCAGTTCTTC.

The V and J genes are TRBV2 and TRBJ1-2; D uncertain. The CDR3 has 8 amino acids. Deletions cut 9 bases from V and 8 bases from J, with 4 bases between. The germline V gene encodes CDR1 SNHLY and CDR2 FYNNEI. The CDR3 here is CARGGYTF. CDR3 DNA sequence: TGTGCCAGGGGCGGCTACACCTTC.

This clone appeared a single time. V gene TRBV2 combines with J gene TRBJ1-2; D is perhaps TRBD1 (5 bases). V gave up 0 bases and J gave up 7 bases, with 15 bases separating them. The CDR3 is 15 residues long. Germline loops: CDR1 SNHLY, CDR2 FYNNEI. CDR3 coding DNA: TGTGCCAGCAGTGAAGCTCCCGCTCAGGGAGGTGGCTACACCTTC. Protein product: CASSEAPAQGGGYTF.

This chain joins TRBV6-6 and TRBJ2-3; no clear D gene. CDR1 is MNHNY and CDR2 is SVGAGI in the germline V gene (reference sequence). The CDR3 length is 15 residues. The V gene lost 2 bases and the J gene lost 2 bases, with 11 bases spanning the gap. The CDR3, as DNA: TGTGCCAGCAGTTACGGTACTACACACACAGATACGCAGTATTTT. Its translation: CASSYGTTHTDTQYF.

V usage is TRBV9 and J usage is TRBJ2-5, with TRBD2 identical over 8 bases. The V segment lost 0 bases and the J segment 4 bases; nucleotides outside the gene matches: 11. Per germline, CDR1 SGDLS and CDR2 YYNGEE. CDR3 length: 17 amino acids. CDR3 region: CASSVGRVGGAGETQYF. In nucleotides, the CDR3 is TGTGCCAGCAGCGTAGGGCGGGTCGGGGGGGCCGGAGAGACCCAGTACTTC.

The table lists this clone with a few counts. V is TRBV27 and J is TRBJ2-5; tentative D call: TRBD1 (6 bases). Germline lookup yields CDR1 MNHEY and CDR2 SMNVEV (reference sequence). The CDR3 spans 14 residues. Trimming pared 4 bases from V and 4 bases from J, leaving 13 bases between. CDR3 residues: CASSYMTGGETQYF. The CDR3 DNA is TGTGCCAGCAGTTACATGACAGGAGGAGAGACCCAGTACTTC.

V usage is TRBV29-1 and J usage is TRBJ2-3; TRBD2 matches 12 bases. V was clipped by 8 bases and J by 8 bases; unmatched bases: 11. Germline CDR1 is SQVTM and CDR2 is ANQGSEA. The CDR3 runs to 14 residues. CDR3 sequence (DNA): TGCAGCCTTCTGACTAGCGGGAGTCGTGGTACGCAGTATTTT. Encoded protein: CSLLTSGSRGTQYF.

The V and J genes are TRBV11-2 and TRBJ2-1, with 12 bases matching TRBD2. The CDR3 runs 19 residues. From germline, CDR1 is SGHAT and CDR2 FQNNGV. V lost 10 bases, J lost 0 bases, and 16 bases stayed unmatched. CDR3 DNA sequence: TGTGCCACCGACGGAATAACTAGCGGGGGGAAGAGCTCCTACAATGAGCAGTTCTTC. Protein product: CATDGITSGGKSSYNEQFF.

V usage is TRBV6-6 and J usage is TRBJ2-7; 10 bases align to TRBD1. The CDR3 sequence is 15 residues long. The ends lost 5 bases at V and 1 base at J; junction bases unmatched: 5. CDR1 is MNHNY, CDR2 SVGAGI, per germline (reference sequence). CDR3 loop: CASSDGQGESYEQYF. The DNA for the CDR3 is TGTGCCAGCAGTGACGGACAGGGGGAATCCTACGAGCAGTACTTC.

This chain joins TRBV30 and TRBJ2-4; D possibly corresponds to TRBD1 (5 bases). The CDR3 is made up of 14 amino acids. Germline V CDR1 and CDR2: GTSNPN, SVGIG (reference sequence). Trimming removed 0 bases from V and 1 base from J, with 7 bases in between. For the CDR3, the DNA is TGTGCCTGGAGTGTGTCAGGGGCCAAAAACATTCAGTACTTC. It is translated as CAWSVSGAKNIQYF.

The chain employs TRBV7-3 and TRBJ1-5, with 7 bases matching TRBD1. Germline assignment: CDR1 SGHTA and CDR2 FQGTGA. The CDR3 runs 16 residues. Losses at the gene ends were 5 bases for V and 5 bases for J; bases not matched to a gene: 12. The DNA of the CDR3 is TGTGCCAGCAGCAGACCGGGACAGCCCACATATCAGCCCCAGCATTTT. It is translated as CASSRPGQPTYQPQHF.

The chain combines TRBV30 with TRBJ1-4, with a possible D match to TRBD1 (6 bases). This CDR3 region has 16 residues. Trimming took off 2 bases at V and 3 bases at J, with 16 bases between the two ends. Germline assignment: CDR1 GTSNPN and CDR2 SVGIG (reference sequence). This CDR3 is CAWSKQQGRANEKLFF. DNA for the CDR3: TGTGCCTGGAGTAAACAACAGGGCCGGGCTAATGAAAAACTGTTTTTT. The variable domain in full, completed from reference TRBV30 and TRBJ1-4, reads SQTIHQWPATLVQPVGSPLSLECTVEGTSNPNLYWYRQAAGRGLQLLFYSVGIGQISSEVPQNLSASRPQDRQFILSSKKLLLSDSGFYLCAWSKQQGRANEKLFFGSGTQLSVL.

With respect to this clone: One junction end disagrees with the germline gene, perhaps due to a read error. The V and J genes are TRBV7-9 and TRBJ2-1, with D tentatively TRBD1 (6 bases). Germline-derived CDR1 and CDR2 are SEHNR and FQNEAQ (reference sequence). The CDR3 has 13 residues. This CDR3 reads CSSSLPNRDEQFF. In DNA form, the CDR3 reads TGTTCCAGCAGCTTGCCTAACAGGGATGAGCAGTTCTTC.

The gene calls are TRBV10-1 and TRBJ2-5, with D perhaps matching TRBD1 (5 bases). Germline CDR1 WNHNN, CDR2 SYGVQD (reference sequence). CDR3 length: 15 residues. The V end lost 2 bases, the J end lost 0 bases, and 10 bases lay between the germline ends. Here the CDR3 DNA reads TGCGCCAGCAGTGAGGGGGCAGGCAACCAAGAGACCCAGTACTTC. Translated, it gives CASSEGAGNQETQYF.

This clone was seen once. The chain uses TRBV7-2 and TRBJ2-5, with 9 bases fitting TRBD2. With V trimmed by 5 bases and J by 5 bases, 6 bases remained unmatched. The CDR3 has 14 residues. Germline values: CDR1 SGHTA, CDR2 FQGNSA. This CDR3 reads CASSAGTSFETQYF. The CDR3 bases are TGTGCCAGCAGCGCCGGGACTAGCTTTGAGACCCAGTACTTC.

With respect to this clone: A read error may produce the germline difference seen at one junction end. The chain has TRBV7-9 and TRBJ1-1; TRBD1 might be the D (6 bases). Germline V gene sequence: CDR1 SEHNR, CDR2 FQNEAQ (reference sequence). This CDR3 has 16 amino acids. Here the CDR3 reads CSSSLPRTAVNTEAFF. The CDR3 DNA is TGTTCCAGCAGCCTCCCAAGGACAGCGGTGAACACTGAAGCTTTCTTT.

The chain has TRBV9 and TRBJ2-3; unclear D gene. Germline V CDR1 and CDR2: SGDLS, YYNGEE. The CDR3 extends over 16 amino acids. Between the trimmed V and J ends, which lost 4 bases and 12 bases, there was a span of 27 bases. CDR3 protein: CASSPGLLQPVLPQYF. The CDR3 bases are TGTGCCAGCAGCCCTGGATTGTTACAGCCCGTACTTCCCCAGTATTTT. Complete variable domain (other parts from reference TRBV9 and TRBJ2-3): DSGVTQTPKHLITATGQRVTLRCSPRSGDLSVYWYQQSLDQGLQFLIQYYNGEERAKGNILERFSAQQFPDLHSELNLSSLELGDSALYFCASSPGLLQPVLPQYFGPGTRLTVL.

The gene calls are TRBV29-1 and TRBJ2-7, with D perhaps TRBD1 (5 bases). V shed 7 bases and J shed 6 bases, with 13 bases lying between them. In germline, CDR1 is SQVTM, CDR2 ANQGSEA. CDR3 length: 11 residues. Written as DNA, the CDR3 is TGCAGCGCCCAGGGCCTGAGCGAGCAGTACTTC. Translated, it gives CSAQGLSEQYF.

The chain carries TRBV2 and TRBJ2-1; the match to TRBD1 covers 7 bases. Germline lookup yields CDR1 SNHLY and CDR2 FYNNEI. The CDR3 has 14 amino acids. Germline trimming cut 7 bases from V and 3 bases from J; bases unmatched to any gene: 6. CDR3 bases: TGTGCCAGCACTCGGACAGGTGTCTACAATGAGCAGTTCTTC. Encoded protein: CASTRTGVYNEQFF.

The V and J genes are TRBV4-2 and TRBJ2-1; maybe TRBD1 (5 bases). CDR3 length equals 14 residues. The germline V gene encodes CDR1 LGHNA and CDR2 YNFKEQ. V was pared by 11 bases and J by 4 bases, with 18 bases between. The CDR3 region has the DNA TGTGCCTCCACCAAGTCGCGGACATACAATGAGCAGTTCTTC. Residues: CASTKSRTYNEQFF.

The gene calls are TRBV6-5 and TRBJ2-5, with a possible D match to TRBD1 (5 bases). The end of the DNA aligns better with TRBJ2-7, so the J call may be wrong. The germline gives CDR1 MNHEY, CDR2 SVGAGI. This CDR3 has 14 amino acids. CDR3 bases: TGTGCCAGCAGTAGGGGAAGGTACACCTACGAGCAGTACTTC. Protein sequence: CASSRGRYTYEQYF.

This clone was detected a few times. The chain carries TRBV7-2 and TRBJ2-7; 9 bases map to TRBD1. V shed 0 bases and J 2 bases; nucleotides not matched to a gene: 5. The germline CDR1 and CDR2 sequences are SGHTA and FQGNSA. CDR3 length equals 16 residues. The CDR3 DNA follows: TGTGCCAGCAGCTTAGCGCTGGGACAGGGTACCTACGAGCAGTACTTC. Its protein is CASSLALGQGTYEQYF.

This chain joins TRBV7-9 and TRBJ1-5; no clear D gene. CDR1 SEHNR and CDR2 FQNEAQ come from the germline V gene (reference sequence). This CDR3 has 15 amino acids. Trimming took 7 bases from V and 7 from J, leaving 20 bases between them. CDR3 sequence reads: CASNSDGEAGQPQHF. CDR3 nucleotide sequence: TGTGCCAGCAACTCCGACGGGGAGGCTGGGCAGCCCCAGCATTTT.

The chain employs TRBV6-5 and TRBJ2-5; D gene ambiguous. Matching the DNA end better, TRBJ2-7 makes the J call doubtful. The CDR3 has 15 residues. CDR1 MNHEY and CDR2 SVGAGI come from the germline V gene. CDR3 sequence reads: CASSYSGYGTYEQYF. The CDR3 region has the DNA TGTGCCAGCAGTTACTCGGGCTACGGAACCTACGAGCAGTACTTC.